There are a few counts of the clone carrying this TCR beta chain. The data derive from a study of early T cells in non-severe SARS-CoV-2 infection. Each CDR3 protein is one row after TCRdb ran MiXCR on the 5' RACE reads. Here the sample spans 70,000 or so distinct CDR3 sequences, approximately 15% being singletons. Germline V CDR1 and CDR2: MGHRA, YSYEKL. This CDR3 comprises 16 residues. Trimming stripped 0 bases from V and 2 bases from J, with 10 bases between. The sample consisted of whole blood. The chain uses TRBV4-1 and TRBJ2-2; no firm D call. The clonotype comes from an adult who was a healthcare worker with PCR-confirmed SARS-CoV-2 infection or an uninfected control (not recorded which). The CDR3 DNA is TGCGCCAGCAGCCAAGACAGGAACAGAAACACCGGGGAGCTGTTTTTT. Its protein product is CASSQDRNRNTGELFF.